A single sample gave rise to the 15 T cell receptor beta chains below, sequenced in a study of T-cell reconstitution after alpha-beta-depleted transplantation in children (TCRdb year 2016). The treatment or condition label, read with the paper, signifies: allogeneic hematopoietic cell transplantation with graft depleted of TCRalphabeta T cells and CD19 B cells. Libraries came from PCR. Reads for this sample came from an Illumina HiSeq 2500. To normalize quantification of the TCRbeta repertoire, the TCR libraries were built with molecular barcoding that relied on unique molecular identifiers. Through fastp at Q25 and MiXCR, TCRdb rebuilt clones from the public reads, retaining in-frame beta chains. Each CDR3 protein gets just one entry, which takes the most common genes and DNA from the rows behind it. The sample table contains 300,000 to 350,000 distinct CDR3 sequences; only one count was recorded for 16% of them. The ten largest clones add up to just over 40% of the sample.

The source was PBMCs, mostly from graft donor cells, collected 360 days after TCRalphabeta/CD19-depleted stem cell transplant. These receptors were taken from a male patient under 10 years old who had a stem cell transplant for acute lymphoblastic leukemia, so the T cells may come from the graft donor.

This clonotype has more than one count but fewer than ten. The chain has TRBV27 and TRBJ2-1, with TRBD2 matching 7 bases. Trimming at V came to 2 bases and at J to 4 bases, leaving 5 bases not matched to a gene. Germline CDR1 reads MNHEY; CDR2 reads SMNVEV (reference sequence). The CDR3 is made up of 15 amino acids. The CDR3 loop is CASSLGRGRYNEQFF. CDR3 DNA sequence: TGTGCCAGCAGTTTAGGGAGGGGAAGGTACAATGAGCAGTTCTTC.

This chain links TRBV10-3 with TRBJ2-1, with 8 bases lining up with TRBD2. CDR1 and CDR2 (germline): ENHRY, SYGVKD. Trimming cost V 4 bases and J 6 bases; bases outside gene matches: 2. The CDR3 extends over 13 amino acids. The CDR3 sequence is CAISAGTSNEQFF. The CDR3 region has the DNA TGTGCCATCAGTGCCGGGACTAGCAATGAGCAGTTCTTC.

This clonotype was seen at least ten times. The chain employs TRBV5-1 and TRBJ2-7; possible D gene TRBD1, 6 bases. Germline V gives CDR1 SGHRS, CDR2 YFSETQ. The V gene lost 0 bases and the J gene lost 0 bases, with 13 bases spanning the gap. The CDR3 extends over 16 amino acids. The CDR3 nucleotides read TGCGCCAGCAGCTTGGCCACCGGGACACACTCCTACGAGCAGTACTTC. It yields the protein CASSLATGTHSYEQYF. Drawing the rest from reference TRBV5-1 and TRBJ2-7, the complete variable domain is KAGVTQTPRYLIKTRGQQVTLSCSPISGHRSVSWYQQTPGQGLQFLFEYFSETQRNKGNFPGRFSGRQFSNSRSEMNVSTLELGDSALYLCASSLATGTHSYEQYFGPGTRLTVT.

This clonotype has a handful of counts. CDR3 sequence reads: CASSSLSGSSYNEQFF. CDR3 bases: TGTGCCAGCAGCTCCCTTAGCGGGAGCTCCTACAATGAGCAGTTCTTC. The rearrangement links TRBV7-3 to TRBJ2-1, with TRBD2 identical over 9 bases. Germline CDR1 reads SGHTA; CDR2 reads FQGTGA. CDR3 size: 16 residues. V was pared by 4 bases and J by 0 bases, with 4 bases of the junction left unmatched.

This rearrangement joins TRBV6-5 to TRBJ2-7; TRBD1 or TRBD2 may be the D gene (6 bases each). Germline assignment: CDR1 MNHEY and CDR2 SVGAGI. The V end was cut by 0 bases, the J end by 3 bases, with 12 bases between. The CDR3 is made up of 15 amino acids. The CDR3 DNA is TGTGCCAGCAGTTACTCCGAGGGGGGATACTACGAGCAGTACTTC. As protein: CASSYSEGGYYEQYF.

This sequence joins TRBV19 and TRBJ2-2; D is undetermined. Germline-derived CDR1 and CDR2 are LNHDA and SQIVND (reference sequence). The CDR3 loop spans 14 amino acids. V was trimmed by 9 bases and J by 0 bases, leaving 11 bases between them. The CDR3 DNA reads as TGTGCCAGCATGACACGCGCGAACACCGGGGAGCTGTTTTTT. Translation: CASMTRANTGELFF.

This clonotype was observed at least ten times. The chain joins TRBV28 to TRBJ1-5; no clear D. The germline CDR1 and CDR2 sequences are MDHEN and SYDVKM. The CDR3 consists of 17 residues. The V gene lost 5 bases and the J gene lost 0 bases, with 17 bases spanning the gap. CDR3 protein: CASSPRVAFYSNQPQHF. The CDR3 DNA is TGTGCCAGCAGTCCGCGGGTGGCTTTTTATAGCAATCAGCCCCAGCATTTT.

This clonotype turned up a few times. The CDR3 nucleotides are TGTGCCAGTAGTCCAGGGGTGCCGCAGTTCTTC. This sequence encodes CASSPGVPQFF. The chain joins TRBV19 to TRBJ2-1, with a weak D call TRBD1 (6 bases). Trimming cost V 5 bases and J 12 bases, with 11 bases left between them. This CDR3 region has 11 residues. Germline CDR1 and CDR2: LNHDA and SQIVND (reference sequence).

This clonotype has more than one count but fewer than ten. The J gene is TRBJ1-5, the V gene TRBV5-8, with 9 bases matching TRBD1. Germline V gene data show CDR1 as SGHTS and CDR2 as YDEGEE. The CDR3 contains 16 residues. V trimming: 4 bases; J trimming: 7 bases; junction bases outside the gene matches: 12. Here the CDR3 DNA reads TGTGCCAGCAGCGCGAAGACAGGGGGAGCTAGCCAGCCCCAGCATTTT. It is translated as CASSAKTGGASQPQHF. Full variable domain (remainder filled in from reference TRBV5-8 and TRBJ1-5): EAGVTQSPTHLIKTRGQQATLRCSPISGHTSVYWYQQALGLGLQFLLWYDEGEERNRGNFPPRFSGRQFPNYSSELNVNALELEDSALYLCASSAKTGGASQPQHFGDGTRLSIL.

The CDR3 DNA is TGTGCCAGCAGTTCTAGCGGGAGCTTCACCGGGGAGCTGTTTTTT. Its protein is CASSSSGSFTGELFF. The chain couples TRBV12-3 or TRBV12-4 to TRBJ2-2, with 10 bases identical to TRBD2. The CDR3 has 15 amino acids. Trimming cost V 4 bases and J 4 bases; bases outside gene matches: 3.

This clonotype has at least ten counts. V gene TRBV27 combines with J gene TRBJ2-5; unclear D gene. The CDR3 covers 14 residues. CDR1 is MNHEY, CDR2 SMNVEV, per germline (reference sequence). V lost 6 bases, J lost 1 base, and 12 bases lay in between. This CDR3 is CASRKSWGQETQYF. The CDR3 DNA reads TGTGCCAGCAGAAAAAGTTGGGGCCAAGAGACCCAGTACTTC.

The rearrangement links TRBV11-2 to TRBJ2-2, with 8 bases identical to TRBD2. With V trimmed by 0 bases and J by 4 bases, 4 bases remained unmatched. The CDR3 covers 16 residues. Germline V gene lookup returns CDR1 SGHAT and CDR2 FQNNGV. The chain's CDR3 is CASSLDVSGSTGELFF. DNA for the CDR3: TGTGCCAGCAGCTTAGATGTCAGCGGGAGCACCGGGGAGCTGTTTTTT.

This clonotype has a count of ten or more. The chain has TRBV10-3 and TRBJ1-5; the match to TRBD1 covers 10 bases. Germline CDR1 reads ENHRY; CDR2 reads SYGVKD. Trimming cost V 10 bases and J 4 bases; bases outside gene matches: 4. The length of the CDR3 is 13 residues. CDR3 sequence reads: CATGTGVNQPQHF. DNA for the CDR3: TGTGCCACCGGGACAGGGGTAAATCAGCCCCAGCATTTT.

The chain is built from TRBV9 and TRBJ2-3; 9 positions agree with TRBD2. CDR1 is SGDLS, CDR2 YYNGEE, per germline. The CDR3 covers 15 residues. With 5 bases clipped from V and 2 bases from J, the junction kept 6 bases outside the gene matches. DNA for the CDR3: TGTGCCAGCAGGCCTAGCGGGACCACCACAGATACGCAGTATTTT. This codes for CASRPSGTTTDTQYF.

The chain couples TRBV4-3 to TRBJ2-7, with TRBD1 matching 8 bases. Germline CDR1 LGHNA, CDR2 YSLEER. Trimming removed 3 bases from V and 4 bases from J; junction bases left unmatched: 8. This CDR3 has 15 amino acids. CDR3 nucleotides: TGCGCCAGCAGCCAGGACTTGACAGGGGCATACGAGCAGTACTTC. It is translated as CASSQDLTGAYEQYF.